The rows below give T cell receptor beta chains drawn from one sample of a study of blood T cell repertoires in COVID-19. Profiling relied on immunoSEQ multiplex PCR, and the TCRdb table lists in-frame clones only, not all of them. This sample has more than 400,000 clones, with approximately 85% found just once. The sequenced sample was peripheral blood. Source of these receptors: a human donor in a cohort sampled during active COVID-19. Both conserved end residues are part of each CDR3. D genes are given only for firm matches. Rows give clone size only sometimes, using once, few, many, or a class for an expanded clone.

size,D,V,J,DNA,CDR3
NA,TRBD1,TRBV5-1,TRBJ1-2,TGCGCCAGCAGACCAGATACAGGGGGCTATGGCTACACCTTC,CASRPDTGGYGYTF
NA,TRBD1,TRBV29-1,TRBJ1-2,TGCAGCGTTGGTACAGGGGACTATGGCTACACCTTC,CSVGTGDYGYTF
few,NA,TRBV27,TRBJ1-5,TGTGCCAGCAGTTTATTGGGGGGAGGGAGGAGCAATCAGCCCCAGCATTTT,CASSLLGGGRSNQPQHF
once,NA,TRBV18,TRBJ1-1,TGTGCCAGCTCACCGATCAGGGACACTGAAGCTTTCTTT,CASSPIRDTEAFF
few,NA,TRBV5-4,TRBJ2-5,TGTGCCAGCAGCTTGACTCTCTGGCGGGGCCCAATACAAGAGACCCAGTACTTC,CASSLTLWRGPIQETQYF
NA,NA,TRBV5-1,TRBJ2-3,TGCGCCAGCAGCTGGGGGGACGGGAGTTTCACAGATACGCAGTATTTT,CASSWGDGSFTDTQYF
NA,TRBD2,TRBV30,TRBJ2-7,TGTGCCTGGAGTGTAGGGCTAGCGGGAGACGAGCAGTACTTC,CAWSVGLAGDEQYF
NA,NA,TRBV6-5,TRBJ1-6,TGTGCCAGCAGTTACTCTTCGCGTAATTCACCCCTCCACTTT,CASSYSSRNSPLHF
NA,NA,TRBV28,TRBJ2-7,TGTGCCAGCAGTCCCCGTTTGAGGGTTCTCTACGAGCAGTACTTC,CASSPRLRVLYEQYF
NA,NA,TRBV2,TRBJ1-2,TGTGCCAGCAGTGAAACAGGATTCTATGGCTACACCTTC,CASSETGFYGYTF
NA,TRBD2,TRBV7-9,TRBJ2-7,TGTGCCAGCAGCTTCCAGGGAGGGGCCTACGAGCAGTACTTC,CASSFQGGAYEQYF
NA,TRBD2,TRBV7-9,TRBJ2-2,TGTGCCAGCAGGGTCGAGGGTGGACTAGGCTGGACCGGGGAGCTGTTTTTT,CASRVEGGLGWTGELFF
NA,NA,TRBV7-8,TRBJ2-1,TGTGCCAGCAGCTTAGGGGACAACTACAATGAGCAGTTCTTC,CASSLGDNYNEQFF
NA,NA,TRBV7-9,TRBJ1-5,TGTGCCAGCAGCTTAAACGGAGGGAATCAGCCCCAGCATTTT,CASSLNGGNQPQHF
NA,NA,TRBV6-5,TRBJ2-5,TGTGCCACCGCGGGTAGAAGAGACGGTACCCAGTACTTC,CATAGRRDGTQYF
NA,TRBD2,TRBV19,TRBJ2-1,TGTGCCAGTACAACTAGCGGGGCGTACAATGAGCAGTTCTTC,CASTTSGAYNEQFF
NA,TRBD2,TRBV6-5,TRBJ2-1,TGTGCCAGCAGAATAGCGGGGGCCAGCAATGAGCAGTTCTTC,CASRIAGASNEQFF